This T cell receptor beta chain derives from a study of PD-L1 blockade in urothelial cancer. Study at large: The number of prior chemotherapy regimens per patient was 0 to 3.

Produced via immunoSEQ multiplex PCR; TCRdb's table is partial and in-frame only. The table records about 80,000 clones, over 80% of them present only once. Time point described: pretreatment peripheral blood. Locally advanced or metastatic urothelial carcinoma was present in patients. The CDR3 has 13 amino acids. The V end lost 5 bases, the J end lost 2 bases, and 10 bases lay between the germline ends. Germline assignment: CDR1 SGHRS and CDR2 YFSETQ. The source material was PBMCs, sampled around atezolizumab (anti-PD-L1) treatment. The source of this sequence is a man aged 40-55 years with urothelial cancer. The chain couples TRBV5-1 to TRBJ2-5, with TRBD1 as a possible D gene (5 bases). The CDR3 here is CASRWTTQETQYF. The CDR3 DNA is TGCGCCAGCAGATGGACAACTCAAGAGACCCAGTACTTC. The entire variable domain, with the rest obtained from reference TRBV5-1 and TRBJ2-5, is as follows: KAGVTQTPRYLIKTRGQQVTLSCSPISGHRSVSWYQQTPGQGLQFLFEYFSETQRNKGNFPGRFSGRQFSNSRSEMNVSTLELGDSALYLCASRWTTQETQYFGPGTRLLVL.